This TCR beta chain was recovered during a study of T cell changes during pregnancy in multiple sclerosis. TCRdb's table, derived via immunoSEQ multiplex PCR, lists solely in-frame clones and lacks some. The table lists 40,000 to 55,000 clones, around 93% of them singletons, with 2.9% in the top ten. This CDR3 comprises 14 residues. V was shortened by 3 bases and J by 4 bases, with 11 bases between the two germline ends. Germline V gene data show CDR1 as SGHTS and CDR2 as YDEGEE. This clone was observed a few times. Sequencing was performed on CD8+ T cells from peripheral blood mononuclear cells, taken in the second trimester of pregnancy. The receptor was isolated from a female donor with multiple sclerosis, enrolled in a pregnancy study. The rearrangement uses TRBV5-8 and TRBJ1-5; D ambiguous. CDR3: CASSSPPGNQPQHF. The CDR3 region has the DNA TGTGCCAGCAGCTCCCCTCCGGGGAATCAGCCCCAGCATTTT.